The present T cell receptor beta chain was sequenced within a study of cytomegalovirus exposure and HLA in healthy donors. Measured with immunoSEQ multiplex PCR; TCRdb has only the in-frame clones, and not every one. The table includes 200,000 to 300,000 clones, roughly nine tenths detected once. CDR3 length: 13 amino acids. Deletions cut 2 bases from V and 3 bases from J, with 6 bases between. The germline CDR1 and CDR2 sequences are MNHNS and SASEGT. J is TRBJ2-3 and V is TRBV6-1; D not certain. Sequencing was performed on PBMCs. This receptor was obtained from a man aged 18 to 35 in good health and CMV-seropositive. CDR3 in amino acids: CASSELATDTQYF. Written as DNA, the CDR3 is TGTGCCAGCAGTGAACTGGCTACAGATACGCAGTATTTT.